Listed below are T cell receptor beta chains from one sample, sequenced in a study of cytomegalovirus exposure and HLA in healthy donors. The repertoire was sequenced with immunoSEQ multiplex PCR; TCRdb's copy has only in-frame clones and lacks some. The sample shows tens of thousands of clones, roughly 95% of them seen only once. Material for sequencing was PBMCs. The receptors were gathered from a man younger than 30 in good health and CMV-seronegative. CDR3s include the opening cysteine and the closing phenylalanine or tryptophan. D genes are given only for firm matches.

CDR3aa: CASKWAGGDTDTQYF
v_gene: TRBV7-9
d_gene: TRBD1
j_gene: TRBJ2-3

CDR3aa: CASGLILDREIGEQFF
v_gene: TRBV12-5
d_gene: TRBD1
j_gene: TRBJ2-1

CDR3aa: CASSLGLGYEQYF
v_gene: TRBV27
d_gene: -
j_gene: TRBJ2-7

CDR3aa: CSVRTATEAFF
v_gene: TRBV29-1
d_gene: -
j_gene: TRBJ1-1

CDR3aa: CASSIRLAGGLISYEQYF
v_gene: TRBV9
d_gene: TRBD2
j_gene: TRBJ2-7

CDR3aa: CASSESQTGQEQYF
v_gene: TRBV10-1
d_gene: TRBD1
j_gene: TRBJ2-7

CDR3aa: CASSVALTGAYGYTF
v_gene: TRBV9
d_gene: TRBD1
j_gene: TRBJ1-2

CDR3aa: CASSLGTANTEAFF
v_gene: TRBV28
d_gene: TRBD1
j_gene: TRBJ1-1

CDR3aa: CASRGTGGVKNYGYTF
v_gene: TRBV11-2
d_gene: TRBD1
j_gene: TRBJ1-2

CDR3aa: CASSAGGTSDTGELFF
v_gene: TRBV6-4
d_gene: TRBD2
j_gene: TRBJ2-2

CDR3aa: CASSFARWTNYGYTF
v_gene: TRBV5-1
d_gene: -
j_gene: TRBJ1-2

CDR3aa: CASSTGLSGNTIYF
v_gene: TRBV4-1
d_gene: -
j_gene: TRBJ1-3

CDR3aa: CASGLGQGWTDTQYF
v_gene: TRBV12-5
d_gene: TRBD1
j_gene: TRBJ2-3

CDR3aa: CASSEQQGLGGYTF
v_gene: TRBV6-1
d_gene: -
j_gene: TRBJ1-2

CDR3aa: CASRPPGQGPGYTF
v_gene: TRBV6-5
d_gene: TRBD1
j_gene: TRBJ1-2